Each of the 24 T cell receptor beta chains below was sequenced from the same sample in a study of T cells after yellow fever vaccination. In TCRdb, the 5' RACE reads were re-called with MiXCR into one record per CDR3 protein. The table records about 240,000 distinct CDR3 sequences, 6.9% of them present only once. The starting material was CD4+ T cells sorted from PBMCs, obtained 15 days after the yellow fever booster vaccination. The receptors shown here come from a man aged 25-45 years who received the YFV17D yellow fever vaccine.

This clonotype came up a few times. The chain couples TRBV12-3 or TRBV12-4 to TRBJ2-3, with TRBD2 matching 8 bases. Trimming took 8 bases from V and 2 from J; bases not matched to a gene: 12. CDR3 size: 16 residues. As DNA, the CDR3 is TGTGCCAGCCGACCCGGGGGGGGGAGTTACACAGATACGCAGTATTTT. Translating it yields CASRPGGGSYTDTQYF.

V and J are TRBV5-1 and TRBJ2-7; D not certain. The CDR3 totals 13 residues. The V gene lost 0 bases and the J gene lost 3 bases, with 7 bases spanning the gap. Germline V CDR1 and CDR2: SGHRS, YFSETQ. As DNA, the CDR3 is TGCGCCAGCAGCTTGGAAGAGGACTACGAGCAGTACTTC. Translated, it gives CASSLEEDYEQYF.

This clonotype was picked up a small number of times. The chain recombines TRBV7-2 with TRBJ2-7; 7 bases map to TRBD2. The germline gives CDR1 SGHTA, CDR2 FQGNSA. The CDR3 spans 15 residues. V was clipped by 5 bases and J by 0 bases; unmatched bases: 7. DNA of the CDR3: TGTGCCAGCAGCAAACCAGCGGGGAACTCCTACGAGCAGTACTTC. Translated: CASSKPAGNSYEQYF.

The chain links TRBV3-1 to TRBJ2-2, with no clear D. Germline-derived CDR1 and CDR2 are LGHDT and YNNKEL (reference sequence). CDR3 size: 12 residues. V was trimmed by 3 bases and J by 4 bases, leaving 3 bases between them. The CDR3 sequence: CASSHLTGELFF. The CDR3 nucleotides are TGTGCCAGCAGCCACCTCACCGGGGAGCTGTTTTTT.

This clonotype occurred a few times. This chain connects TRBV7-2 to TRBJ1-4; weak D call: TRBD1 (5 bases). Trimming pared 5 bases from V and 8 bases from J, leaving 15 bases between. The germline V gene encodes CDR1 SGHTA and CDR2 FQGNSA. This CDR3 is built from 14 residues. The CDR3 DNA sequence: TGTGCCAGCAGCCCCGGAGGGGTCCGCGAAAAACTGTTTTTT. Residues: CASSPGGVREKLFF.

There are a few counts of this clonotype. The chain recombines TRBV10-1 with TRBJ2-1; either TRBD1 or TRBD2 may supply D (7 bases each). The CDR3 covers 14 residues. V gave up 2 bases and J gave up 10 bases, with 15 bases separating them. Germline V gives CDR1 WNHNN, CDR2 SYGVQD (reference sequence). The CDR3 reads CASSEKAGGGEQFF. The CDR3 region has the DNA TGCGCCAGCAGTGAGAAGGCAGGGGGGGGGGAGCAGTTCTTC.

At least ten counts were recorded for this clonotype. CDR3 in DNA: TGTGCCAGCAGTTCCAGACGGGATTCTTACGAGCAGTACTTC. It encodes CASSSRRDSYEQYF. The chain couples TRBV27 to TRBJ2-7; possible D gene TRBD2, 5 bases. Trimming took off 4 bases at V and 4 bases at J, with 14 bases between the two ends. The germline gives CDR1 MNHEY, CDR2 SMNVEV (reference sequence). The CDR3 sequence is 14 residues long.

The chain links TRBV9 to TRBJ2-7; TRBD1 agrees at 8 bases. The J segment lost 2 bases and the V segment lost 4 bases, leaving 14 bases of the junction unmatched. Per the germline V gene, CDR1 is SGDLS and CDR2 is YYNGEE. The CDR3 extends over 17 amino acids. DNA of the CDR3: TGTGCCAGCAGCCCCGGTACCGGGGACAGGTCCACCTACGAGCAGTACTTC. It translates to CASSPGTGDRSTYEQYF.

This clonotype was seen a few times. V is TRBV11-2 and J is TRBJ2-5; perhaps TRBD2 as D (6 bases). CDR1 is SGHAT and CDR2 is FQNNGV in the germline V gene. This CDR3 region has 13 residues. Trimming removed 6 bases from V and 4 bases from J, with 12 bases in between. CDR3 sequence: CASRAVGGETQYF. In DNA, the CDR3 is TGTGCCAGCAGGGCGGTGGGGGGAGAGACCCAGTACTTC.

Only a few counts were recorded for this clonotype. The V gene is TRBV4-3, the J gene TRBJ2-1, with no clear D. The germline gives CDR1 LGHNA, CDR2 YSLEER. The CDR3 loop spans 17 amino acids. V dropped 0 bases and J dropped 0 bases, with 12 bases sitting between them. CDR3 region: CASSQDFRASSYNEQFF. The DNA of the CDR3 is TGCGCCAGCAGCCAAGATTTCCGGGCGAGCTCCTACAATGAGCAGTTCTTC.

The chain has TRBV20-1 and TRBJ2-1; 9 bases line up with TRBD2. The germline CDR1 and CDR2 sequences are DFQATT and SNEGSKA (reference sequence). V trimming: 6 bases; J trimming: 7 bases; junction bases outside the gene matches: 10. This CDR3 region has 14 residues. The CDR3 region has the DNA TGCAGTGCCAACATAGCGGGAGTAGGGAATGAGCAGTTCTTC. Protein: CSANIAGVGNEQFF.

The chain joins TRBV20-1 to TRBJ2-3; 7 bases align to TRBD2. Trimming removed 1 base from V and 2 bases from J; junction bases left unmatched: 9. The CDR3 loop spans 16 amino acids. Germline V gene data show CDR1 as DFQATT and CDR2 as SNEGSKA (reference sequence). For the CDR3, the DNA is TGCAGTGCTAGAGGGGGTTCCGGGACTACCACAGATACGCAGTATTTT. Protein product: CSARGGSGTTTDTQYF.

CDR3 in DNA: TGTGCCAGCAGCCAAGAGAGCAGGGAGGATGAGACCCAGTACTTC. Encoded protein: CASSQESREDETQYF. This chain links TRBV4-2 with TRBJ2-5; TRBD2 might be the D (6 bases). CDR3 length: 15 residues. The V and J ends lost 0 bases and 5 bases respectively, with 13 bases between them. Looked up from germline, CDR1 is LGHNA and CDR2 is YNFKEQ.

This clonotype was observed many times. The CDR3 here is CASSLVSGREETQYF. The DNA of the CDR3 is TGCGCCAGCAGCTTGGTGAGCGGGAGAGAGGAGACCCAGTACTTC. The V gene is TRBV5-1, the J gene TRBJ2-5; TRBD2 aligns across 8 bases. The CDR3 sequence is 15 residues long. The trim removed 0 bases at V and 5 bases at J, leaving 6 bases unmatched. Germline V CDR1 and CDR2: SGHRS, YFSETQ.

This clonotype was counted ten times or more. The chain joins TRBV6-5 to TRBJ2-2, with 8 bases fitting TRBD1. The CDR3 loop spans 16 amino acids. Germline lookup yields CDR1 MNHEY and CDR2 SVGAGI. V shed 0 bases, J shed 6 bases, and the junction held 6 bases outside the gene matches. CDR3 protein: CASSYSGRGRSGELFF. CDR3 DNA: TGTGCCAGCAGTTACTCTGGCAGGGGGCGGTCCGGGGAGCTGTTTTTT.

Written as DNA, the CDR3 is TGTGCCAGCATCTCCAATGGGAGGGGACAGCCCTACGAGCAGTACTTC. Translated: CASISNGRGQPYEQYF. This chain links TRBV12-3 or TRBV12-4 with TRBJ2-7; the D call may be TRBD1 or TRBD2 (7 bases each). The CDR3 loop spans 16 amino acids. The V gene lost 7 bases and the J gene lost 2 bases, with 21 bases spanning the gap.

This clonotype has just a few counts. The chain links TRBV6-2 or TRBV6-3 to TRBJ2-7, with TRBD2 matching 13 bases. Germline V CDR1 and CDR2: MNHEY, SVGEGT. This CDR3 has 16 residues. Losses at the gene ends were 6 bases for V and 6 bases for J; bases not matched to a gene: 11. This chain's CDR3 is CASRRGLAGTFAEQYF. The CDR3 nucleotides are TGTGCCAGCAGAAGGGGACTAGCGGGAACTTTCGCCGAGCAGTACTTC.

The chain couples TRBV6-1 to TRBJ2-6; D is unresolved. This CDR3 has 13 residues. The germline V gene encodes CDR1 MNHNS and CDR2 SASEGT. The V end lost 8 bases, the J end lost 0 bases, and 5 bases lay between the germline ends. CDR3 sequence reads: CASLPSGANVLTF. CDR3 DNA: TGTGCCAGCCTACCCTCTGGGGCCAACGTCCTGACTTTC.

The table lists this clonotype with a few counts. This chain connects TRBV28 to TRBJ2-1; 13 bases are a match to TRBD2. CDR1 is MDHEN, CDR2 SYDVKM, per germline. V trimming: 6 bases; J trimming: 0 bases; junction bases outside the gene matches: 5. CDR3 length: 17 amino acids. This CDR3 is CASSHGLAGDSYNEQFF. In DNA form, the CDR3 reads TGTGCCAGCAGCCATGGACTAGCGGGGGACTCCTACAATGAGCAGTTCTTC.

This clonotype was detected a few times. The J gene is TRBJ2-4, the V gene TRBV9, with TRBD2 matching 7 bases. The J segment lost 4 bases and the V segment lost 0 bases, leaving 1 base of the junction unmatched. CDR1 is SGDLS and CDR2 is YYNGEE in the germline V gene. This CDR3 is 14 amino acids long. This CDR3 is CASSVAAGKNIQYF. CDR3 in DNA: TGTGCCAGCAGCGTAGCAGCGGGGAAAAACATTCAGTACTTC.

This clonotype appeared many times. The CDR3 is CASSWSGNIEYEQYF. CDR3 nucleotide sequence: TGTGCCAGCAGTTGGTCGGGGAATATCGAGTACGAGCAGTACTTC. V gene TRBV27 combines with J gene TRBJ2-7; tentatively, D is TRBD2 (5 bases). Trimming took 4 bases from V and 4 from J, leaving 17 bases between them. From germline, CDR1 is MNHEY and CDR2 SMNVEV (reference sequence). The CDR3 consists of 15 residues.

The V gene is TRBV20-1, the J gene TRBJ2-7; D ambiguous. V was pared by 1 base and J by 3 bases, with 13 bases between. Germline CDR1 DFQATT, CDR2 SNEGSKA (reference sequence). The CDR3 extends over 14 amino acids. The CDR3 DNA reads TGCAGTGCTAGAGTGACCGAAAGAGGCTACGAGCAGTACTTC. Amino acid sequence: CSARVTERGYEQYF.

This clonotype was seen a few times. This sequence joins TRBV7-9 and TRBJ2-7; 11 bases are a match to TRBD2. This CDR3 spans 16 amino acids. V lost 1 base to trimming and J lost 2 bases; unmatched junction nucleotides: 4. The germline CDR1 and CDR2 sequences are SEHNR and FQNEAQ (reference sequence). CDR3 bases: TGTGCCAGCAGCTTAGGGCGACTAGCGGGAACCTACGAGCAGTACTTC. Amino acids: CASSLGRLAGTYEQYF.

This chain joins TRBV12-3 or TRBV12-4 and TRBJ2-2; TRBD2 agrees at 7 bases. The J segment lost 0 bases and the V segment lost 5 bases, leaving 3 bases of the junction unmatched. This CDR3 spans 15 amino acids. The CDR3 here is CASSRTSANTGELFF. The CDR3 nucleotides read TGTGCCAGCAGTCGGACTAGTGCGAACACCGGGGAGCTGTTTTTT.